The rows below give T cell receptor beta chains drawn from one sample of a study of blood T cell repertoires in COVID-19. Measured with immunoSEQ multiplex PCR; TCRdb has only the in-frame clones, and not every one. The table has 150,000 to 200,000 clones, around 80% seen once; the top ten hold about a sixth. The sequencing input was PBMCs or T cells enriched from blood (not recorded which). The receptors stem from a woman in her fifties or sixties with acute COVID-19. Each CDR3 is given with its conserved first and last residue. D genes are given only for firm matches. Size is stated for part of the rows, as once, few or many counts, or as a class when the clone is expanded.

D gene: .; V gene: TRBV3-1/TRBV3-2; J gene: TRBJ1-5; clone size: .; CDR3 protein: CASSGVNQPQHF; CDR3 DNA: TGTGCCAGCAGCGGAGTAAATCAGCCCCAGCATTTT
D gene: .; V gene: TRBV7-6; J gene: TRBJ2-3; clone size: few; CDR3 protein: CASSRDSGTDTQYF; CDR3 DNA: TGTGCCAGCAGCCGTGACTCAGGGACAGATACGCAGTATTTT
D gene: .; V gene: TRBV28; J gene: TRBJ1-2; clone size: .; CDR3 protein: CATSKPGDIGHGYTF; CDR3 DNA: TGTGCCACCTCTAAACCTGGGGACATTGGCCATGGCTACACCTTC
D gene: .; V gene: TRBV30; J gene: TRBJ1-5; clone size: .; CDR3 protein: CAWSTAGANLEPQHF; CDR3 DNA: TGTGCCTGGAGCACCGCGGGGGCGAACCTAGAGCCCCAGCATTTT
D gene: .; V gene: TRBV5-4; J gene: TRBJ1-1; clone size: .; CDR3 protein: CASLDWNTEAFF; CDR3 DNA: TGTGCCAGCCTAGACTGGAACACTGAAGCTTTCTTT
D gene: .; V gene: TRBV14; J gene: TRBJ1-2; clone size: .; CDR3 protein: CASSQGRGGYTF; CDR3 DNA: TGTGCCAGCAGCCAAGGGCGCGGGGGCTACACCTTC
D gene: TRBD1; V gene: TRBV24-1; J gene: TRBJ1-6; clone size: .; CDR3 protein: CATSDRGQHWGNSPLHF; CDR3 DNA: TGTGCCACCAGTGACCGGGGACAGCATTGGGGTAATTCACCCCTCCACTTT
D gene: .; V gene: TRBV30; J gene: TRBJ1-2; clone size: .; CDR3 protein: CACRSRLNYGYTF; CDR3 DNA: TGTGCCTGCAGAAGCAGGCTTAACTATGGCTACACCTTC
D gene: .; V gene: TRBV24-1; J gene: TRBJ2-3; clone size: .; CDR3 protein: CATSDTIPDTQYF; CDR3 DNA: TGTGCCACCAGTGATACAATCCCAGATACGCAGTATTTT
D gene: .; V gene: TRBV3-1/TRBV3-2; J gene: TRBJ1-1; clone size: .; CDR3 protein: CASSQGGPGQGSAFF; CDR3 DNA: TGTGCCAGCAGCCAAGGGGGTCCGGGACAAGGGTCAGCTTTCTTT
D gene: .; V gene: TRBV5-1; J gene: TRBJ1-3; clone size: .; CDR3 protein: CASSVTQRASGNTIYF; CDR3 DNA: TGCGCCAGCAGCGTCACGCAGCGCGCCTCTGGAAACACCATATATTTT
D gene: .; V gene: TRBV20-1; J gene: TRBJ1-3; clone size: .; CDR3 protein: CSASDLDGFSGNTIYF; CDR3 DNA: TGCAGTGCTAGTGATCTAGACGGATTCTCTGGAAACACCATATATTTT
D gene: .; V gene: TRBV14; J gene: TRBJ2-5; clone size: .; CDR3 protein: CASSQDFSGDRRETQYF; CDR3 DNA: TGTGCCAGCAGCCAAGACTTTTCCGGGGATAGAAGAGAGACCCAGTACTTC
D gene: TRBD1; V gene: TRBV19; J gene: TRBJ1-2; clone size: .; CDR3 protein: CASSTRTGLGYTF; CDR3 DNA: TGTGCCAGTAGTACCCGGACAGGGCTTGGCTACACCTTC